The rows below give T cell receptor beta chains drawn from one sample of a study of T-cell memory formation after mild COVID-19. TCRdb redid the calling of the 5' RACE reads with MiXCR, one entry per CDR3 protein. The data hold 470,000 or so distinct CDR3 sequences, with about 23% observed a single time. Sequencing was carried out using PBMCs or a T cell subset sorted from them (not recorded which). The receptors shown here come from an adult woman who had mild COVID-19 (a few samples of this study predate the infection). Cell type and time point are not known. Both conserved end residues are part of each CDR3. The D gene is left open where the match is weak. A clone size is listed for some rows: how often the clone was seen (once, few, many), or a class if it is expanded.

>TRBJ2-7|few|TRBV20-1|-
CSARYSRANEQYF
TGCAGTGCTAGGTACAGCCGCGCCAACGAGCAGTACTTC
>TRBJ2-3|many|TRBV27|TRBD2
CASSSRLAGGTDTQYF
TGTGCCAGCAGTTCCCGACTAGCGGGAGGAACAGATACGCAGTATTTT
>TRBJ2-3|-|TRBV7-9|-
CASSLPTFRDTQYF
TGTGCCAGCAGCTTACCAACCTTCAGAGATACGCAGTATTTT
>TRBJ2-3|few|TRBV7-2|TRBD1
CASSLVGPGTGGTDTQYF
TGTGCCAGCAGCTTAGTGGGCCCCGGGACAGGAGGCACAGATACGCAGTATTTT
>TRBJ1-1|few|TRBV7-9|-
CASSNPNAEAFF
TGTGCCAGCAGCAATCCCAACGCTGAAGCTTTCTTT
>TRBJ2-3|-|TRBV6-7|-
CASSYLGFPVRTQYF
TGTGCCAGCAGTTACCTGGGTTTTCCCGTGAGGACGCAGTATTTT
>TRBJ2-1|-|TRBV7-9|-
CASSPTREQFF
TGTGCCAGCAGCCCCACCCGTGAGCAGTTCTTC
>TRBJ2-7|-|TRBV6-5|-
CASSTDGYEQYF
TGTGCCAGCAGTACCGACGGCTACGAGCAGTACTTC
>TRBJ2-7|few|TRBV19|TRBD2
CASKASGGPYEQYF
TGTGCCAGTAAGGCTAGCGGGGGACCCTACGAGCAGTACTTC
>TRBJ1-5|-|TRBV7-2|-
CASSFGTYSNQPQHF
TGTGCCAGCAGCTTCGGCACCTATAGCAATCAGCCCCAGCATTTT
>TRBJ2-1|-|TRBV10-3|TRBD2
CAISAALVAGVWGGEQFF
TGTGCCATCAGTGCTGCTCTAGTAGCGGGGGTTTGGGGTGGTGAGCAGTTCTTC
>TRBJ2-1|few|TRBV7-9|-
CASSFHGAENFYNEQFF
TGTGCCAGCAGCTTCCACGGGGCCGAAAACTTCTACAATGAGCAGTTCTTC
>TRBJ2-1|few|TRBV7-3|TRBD2
CASSFTGWRGAVDEQFF
TGTGCCAGCAGCTTCACGGGGTGGCGGGGGGCTGTCGATGAGCAGTTCTTC
>TRBJ2-1|-|TRBV20-1|-
CSATTPDRYNEQFF
TGCAGTGCTACCACCCCGGACAGATACAATGAGCAGTTCTTC
>TRBJ1-2|few|TRBV6-4|TRBD1
CASSDSAGGYGYTF
TGTGCCAGCAGTGACTCGGCAGGGGGCTATGGCTACACCTTC
>TRBJ1-2|-|TRBV6-5|-
CACRPGTRNYGYTF
TGTGCCTGCAGACCCGGGACACGTAACTATGGCTACACCTTC
>TRBJ2-7|few|TRBV29-1|TRBD1
CSVLAGGSEQYF
TGCAGCGTTCTGGCAGGGGGAAGCGAGCAGTACTTC
>TRBJ1-2|-|TRBV2|-
CASFRGQSYGYTF
TGTGCCAGCTTCAGGGGTCAGAGCTATGGCTACACCTTC
>TRBJ1-1|few|TRBV20-1|-
CSAFLRGPEAFF
TGCAGTGCTTTCCTACGAGGGCCTGAAGCTTTCTTT
>TRBJ2-1|few|TRBV7-9|TRBD2
CASSPPGGSGRYNEQFF
TGTGCCAGCAGCCCCCCTGGGGGTAGCGGGAGGTACAATGAGCAGTTCTTC
>TRBJ1-2|-|TRBV30|-
CAWSRGVNGYTF
TGTGCCTGGAGTCGGGGGGTAAATGGCTACACCTTC
>TRBJ1-2|-|TRBV20-1|TRBD1
CSARLTGALNGYTF
TGCAGTGCTAGGTTGACAGGGGCCCTAAATGGCTACACCTTC
>TRBJ2-5|few|TRBV6-5|-
CASRTSLSERIQETQYF
TGTGCCAGCAGAACCTCCTTGAGCGAACGCATCCAAGAGACCCAGTACTTC
>TRBJ1-2|-|TRBV6-1|-
CASSDPLFNYGYTF
TGTGCCAGCAGCGACCCTTTATTTAACTATGGCTACACCTTC
>TRBJ2-7|-|TRBV12-3/TRBV12-4|-
CASSIFSKDEQYF
TGTGCCAGCAGCATCTTTTCCAAAGACGAGCAGTACTTC